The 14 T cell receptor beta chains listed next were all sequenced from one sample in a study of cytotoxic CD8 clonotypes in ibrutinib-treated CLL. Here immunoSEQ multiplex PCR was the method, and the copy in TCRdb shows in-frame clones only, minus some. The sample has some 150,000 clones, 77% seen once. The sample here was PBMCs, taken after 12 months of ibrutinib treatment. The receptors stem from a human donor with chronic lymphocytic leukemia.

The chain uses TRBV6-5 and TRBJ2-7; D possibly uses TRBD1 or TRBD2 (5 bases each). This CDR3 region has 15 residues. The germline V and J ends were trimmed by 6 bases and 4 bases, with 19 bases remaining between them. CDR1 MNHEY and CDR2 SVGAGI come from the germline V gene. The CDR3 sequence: CASSGMGTRGYEQYF. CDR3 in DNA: TGTGCCAGCAGCGGCATGGGGACCCGCGGGTACGAGCAGTACTTC.

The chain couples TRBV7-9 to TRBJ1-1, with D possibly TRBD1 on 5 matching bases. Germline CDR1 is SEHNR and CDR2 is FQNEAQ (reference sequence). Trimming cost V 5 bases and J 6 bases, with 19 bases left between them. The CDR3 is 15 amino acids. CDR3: CASSVTGTRRPEAFF. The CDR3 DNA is TGTGCCAGCAGCGTTACCGGGACTCGGCGCCCTGAAGCTTTCTTT.

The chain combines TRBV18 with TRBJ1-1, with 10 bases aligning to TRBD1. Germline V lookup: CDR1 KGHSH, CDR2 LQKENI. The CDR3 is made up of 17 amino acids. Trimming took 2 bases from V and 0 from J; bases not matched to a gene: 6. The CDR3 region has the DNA TGTGCCAGCTCACCAGGGACAGGGGCCACTATGAACACTGAAGCTTTCTTT. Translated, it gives CASSPGTGATMNTEAFF.

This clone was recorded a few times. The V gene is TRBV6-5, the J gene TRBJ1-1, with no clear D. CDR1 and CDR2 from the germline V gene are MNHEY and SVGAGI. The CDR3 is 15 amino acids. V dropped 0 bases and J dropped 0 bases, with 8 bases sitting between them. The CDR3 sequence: CASSYSVGLNTEAFF. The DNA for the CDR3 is TGTGCCAGCAGTTACTCTGTAGGGCTGAACACTGAAGCTTTCTTT.

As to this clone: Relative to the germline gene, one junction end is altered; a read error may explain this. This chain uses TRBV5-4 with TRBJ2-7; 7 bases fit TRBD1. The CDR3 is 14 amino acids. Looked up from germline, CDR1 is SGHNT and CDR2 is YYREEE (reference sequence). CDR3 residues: CASSLGGQPRLGGF. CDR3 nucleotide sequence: TGTGCCAGCAGCTTGGGGGGACAGCCGAGGCTAGGGGGCTTC.

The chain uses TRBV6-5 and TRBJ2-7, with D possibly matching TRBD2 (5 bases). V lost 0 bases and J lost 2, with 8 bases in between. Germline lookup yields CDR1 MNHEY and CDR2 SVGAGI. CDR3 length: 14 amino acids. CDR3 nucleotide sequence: TGTGCCAGCAGTTACTCGCGGGTGACCTACGAGCAGTACTTC. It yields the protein CASSYSRVTYEQYF.

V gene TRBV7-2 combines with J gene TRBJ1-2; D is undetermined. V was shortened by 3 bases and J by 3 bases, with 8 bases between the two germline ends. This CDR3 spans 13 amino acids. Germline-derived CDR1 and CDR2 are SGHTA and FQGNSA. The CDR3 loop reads CASSLGSYYGYTF. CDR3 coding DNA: TGTGCCAGCAGCTTGGGTTCCTACTATGGCTACACCTTC.

CDR3 nucleotide sequence: TGCGCCAGCAGCTTGGTCCCGACAGCTAGCACAGATACGCAGTATTTT. Translated: CASSLVPTASTDTQYF. The chain has TRBV5-1 and TRBJ2-3; D perhaps matches TRBD1 (5 bases). Trimming cost V 0 bases and J 0 bases, with 11 bases left between them. Germline CDR1 reads SGHRS; CDR2 reads YFSETQ. The CDR3 runs to 16 residues.

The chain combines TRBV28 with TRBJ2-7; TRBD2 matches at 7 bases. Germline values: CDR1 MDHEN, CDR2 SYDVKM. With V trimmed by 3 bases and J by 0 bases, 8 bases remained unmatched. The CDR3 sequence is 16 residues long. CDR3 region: CASSFHLAELSYEQYF. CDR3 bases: TGTGCCAGCAGTTTCCACCTAGCGGAACTCTCCTACGAGCAGTACTTC.

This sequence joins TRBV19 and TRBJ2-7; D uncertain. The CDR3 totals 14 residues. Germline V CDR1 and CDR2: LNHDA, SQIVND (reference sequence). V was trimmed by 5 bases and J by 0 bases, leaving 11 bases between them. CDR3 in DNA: TGTGCCAGTAGTCCCCGCCAGGACTCCTACGAGCAGTACTTC. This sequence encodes CASSPRQDSYEQYF. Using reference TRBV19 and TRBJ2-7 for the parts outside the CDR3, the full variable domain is DGGITQSPKYLFRKEGQNVTLSCEQNLNHDAMYWYRQDPGQGLRLIYYSQIVNDFQKGDIAEGYSVSREKKESFPLTVTSAQKNPTAFYLCASSPRQDSYEQYFGPGTRLTVT.

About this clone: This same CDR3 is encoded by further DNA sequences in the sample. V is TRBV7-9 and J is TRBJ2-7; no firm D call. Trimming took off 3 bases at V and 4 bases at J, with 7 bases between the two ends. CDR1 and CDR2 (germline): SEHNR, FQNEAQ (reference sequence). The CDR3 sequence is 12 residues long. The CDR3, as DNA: TGTGCCAGCAGCTTGTCGGGTTACGAGCAGTACTTC. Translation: CASSLSGYEQYF.

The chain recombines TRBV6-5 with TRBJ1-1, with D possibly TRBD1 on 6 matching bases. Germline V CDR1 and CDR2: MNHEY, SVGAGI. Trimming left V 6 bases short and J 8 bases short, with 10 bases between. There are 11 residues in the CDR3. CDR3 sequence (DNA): TGTGCCAGCAGAGCACAGGGCGAAGCTTTCTTT. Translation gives CASRAQGEAFF.

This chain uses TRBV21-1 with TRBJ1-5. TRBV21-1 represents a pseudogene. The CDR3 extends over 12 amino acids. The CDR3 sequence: CASSKHNQPQHF. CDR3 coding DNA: TGTGCCAGCAGCAAGCACAATCAGCCCCAGCATTTT.

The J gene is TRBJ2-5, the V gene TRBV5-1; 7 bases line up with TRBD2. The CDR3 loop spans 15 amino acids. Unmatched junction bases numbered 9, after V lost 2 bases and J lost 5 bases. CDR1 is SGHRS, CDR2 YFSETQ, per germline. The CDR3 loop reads CASSLTAGFQETQYF. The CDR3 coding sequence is TGCGCCAGCAGCTTAACAGCGGGGTTTCAGGAGACCCAGTACTTC.